This TCR beta chain was captured by sequencing in a study of CD8+CD57+ T cells in acquired aplastic anemia. Study information: Sorted cells (CD4+ and CD8+) yielded DNA amounts that averaged about 3.1 ug. The study, taken as a whole, reports: Found in both controls and patients were around 30 CD8+ CDR3 sequences.

Researchers used genomic DNA as the template to profile TCR beta VDJ and CDR3. TCRdb reprocessed the reads via MiXCR and lists one record per CDR3 protein. The sample consists of around 400,000 distinct CDR3 sequences, under 80% of them appearing once. V lost 5 bases and J lost 5, with 16 bases in between. The germline CDR1 and CDR2 sequences are DFQATT and SNEGSKA (reference sequence). The CDR3 is 14 amino acids. As for this clonotype: Its antigen is currently unknown.

The sequenced sample was sorted CD4+, CD8+, or CD8+CD57+ T cells (not recorded which) from PBMCs. V is TRBV20-1 and J is TRBJ2-1; no definite D call. This receptor was taken from a human donor in good health, serving as a control. CDR3 sequence: CSAGKGPLNNEQFF. The CDR3 DNA follows: TGCAGTGCTGGGAAAGGACCGCTGAACAATGAGCAGTTCTTC.